Listed below are T cell receptor beta chains from one sample, sequenced in a study of T-cell memory formation after mild COVID-19. TCRdb re-called the 5' RACE reads with MiXCR, one entry per CDR3 protein. The table has a few hundred thousand distinct CDR3 sequences, around 27% seen once. What was sequenced was PBMCs or a T cell subset sorted from them (not recorded which). These receptors came from an adult woman who had mild COVID-19 (a few samples of this study predate the infection). Cell type and time point are not known. Each CDR3 is given with its conserved first and last residue. A D gene is named only where the DNA matches it firmly. Clone size appears in some rows only: once, few, many, or a class for an expanded clone.

clone size,V gene,D gene,J gene,CDR3 DNA,CDR3 protein
.,TRBV4-1,.,TRBJ2-1,TGCGCCAGCAGCCACCAGTCGACGGGGGAGCAGTTCTTC,CASSHQSTGEQFF
few,TRBV9,.,TRBJ2-2,TGTGCCAGCAGCCCCAGTACGTCCGGGGAGCTGTTTTTT,CASSPSTSGELFF
many,TRBV12-3/TRBV12-4,.,TRBJ2-7,TGTGCCAGCAGTTTGGCGAGCAGTACCAACGAGCAGTACTTC,CASSLASSTNEQYF
once,TRBV10-3,.,TRBJ2-5,TGTGCCATGACTCGGACAGTCGGCGAGACCCAGTACTTC,CAMTRTVGETQYF
many,TRBV9,.,TRBJ2-6,TGTGCCAGCAGCGTAGAGGTCAACTCTGGGGCCAACGTCCTGACTTTC,CASSVEVNSGANVLTF
.,TRBV5-5,.,TRBJ1-5,TGTGCCAGCAGCTTGGGGACCCATAATCAGCCCCAGCATTTT,CASSLGTHNQPQHF
.,TRBV12-3/TRBV12-4,TRBD1,TRBJ1-5,TGTGCCAGCTCTGGGGTTCGACAGGGGGGTCGGGCCCAGCATTTT,CASSGVRQGGRAQHF
.,TRBV2,.,TRBJ2-5,TGTGCCACCTCCAAGGGGATCCGAGAGACCCAGTACTTC,CATSKGIRETQYF
.,TRBV9,.,TRBJ2-7,TGTGCCAGCAGCGTTGGAGGGGATATAAACTACGAGCAGTACTTC,CASSVGGDINYEQYF
once,TRBV12-3/TRBV12-4,.,TRBJ1-1,TGTGCCAGCAGTTTGGGGGTGACAGGCGAAGCTTTCTTT,CASSLGVTGEAFF
.,TRBV5-5,TRBD1,TRBJ1-1,TGTGCCAGCAGCTTGTGGACAGGGCCTGAAGCTTTCTTT,CASSLWTGPEAFF
many,TRBV6-2/TRBV6-3,.,TRBJ2-2,TGTGCCAGCAGTTACTCCAAAGCCCCGGCCGGCGGGGAGCTGTTTTTT,CASSYSKAPAGGELFF
few,TRBV20-1,.,TRBJ2-3,TGCAGTGCTAGTGGCGGGGGCCGCACAGATACGCAGTATTTT,CSASGGGRTDTQYF
few,TRBV12-3/TRBV12-4,TRBD1,TRBJ2-7,TGTGCCAGCAGTACGGGACAGTTATCCTACGAGCAGTACTTC,CASSTGQLSYEQYF
few,TRBV28,TRBD2,TRBJ2-7,TGTGCCAGCAGCCCGGGGACTAGCGGGAGTCCCGAGCAGTACTTC,CASSPGTSGSPEQYF
few,TRBV29-1,.,TRBJ2-7,TGCAGCGTTGTGGGACACGGATCCTACGAGCAGTACTTC,CSVVGHGSYEQYF
.,TRBV5-1,TRBD2,TRBJ2-1,TGCGCCAGCAGCTCCCGGACTAGCGGGGGCCTCAATGAGCAGTTCTTC,CASSSRTSGGLNEQFF
many,TRBV4-3,.,TRBJ2-1,TGCGCCAGCAGCCAAGATGGGCTAGCGAGCTACAATGAGCAGTTCTTC,CASSQDGLASYNEQFF
.,TRBV3-1,TRBD2,TRBJ2-2,TGTGCCAGCAGCCATCGGCCCGGACTAGCGGGAAGTACGAACACCGGGGAGCTGTTTTTT,CASSHRPGLAGSTNTGELFF
.,TRBV19,TRBD1,TRBJ2-7,TGTGCCAGTAGTATAGGGGGACAGGACTCCTACGAGCAGTACTTC,CASSIGGQDSYEQYF
.,TRBV5-1,.,TRBJ2-7,TGCGCCAGCACCGGGACTTCCTACGAGCAGTACTTC,CASTGTSYEQYF
few,TRBV29-1,.,TRBJ1-1,TGCAGCGTTGAAGAATCTAGGACACCGAACACTGAAGCTTTCTTT,CSVEESRTPNTEAFF
.,TRBV12-3/TRBV12-4,.,TRBJ1-5,TGTGCCAGCAGTTTAGATAGGGCGAGGCAGCCCCAGCATTTT,CASSLDRARQPQHF
.,TRBV3-1,.,TRBJ2-3,TGTGCCAGCAGCCAAGTACCTTTGGACTCTTGGGCAGATACGCAGTATTTT,CASSQVPLDSWADTQYF
.,TRBV9,TRBD1,TRBJ2-3,TGTGCCAGCAGCGTATCGGGGACAGGGGGCCCCCGGGGTACGCAGTATTTT,CASSVSGTGGPRGTQYF
.,TRBV30,.,TRBJ1-1,TGTGCCTGGGTCCAGGGGAACACTGAAGCTTTCTTT,CAWVQGNTEAFF
.,TRBV6-5,TRBD2,TRBJ2-1,TGTGCCAGCAGTTACGGTAGCGGGGGCTACAATGAGCAGTTCTTC,CASSYGSGGYNEQFF
.,TRBV18,.,TRBJ1-6,TGTGCCAGCTCACAACAGGTCCCTCGGTTCAGCGGCTCCTATAATTCACCCCTCCACTTT,CASSQQVPRFSGSYNSPLHF
.,TRBV29-1,TRBD2,TRBJ2-7,TGCAGCGTTGAAGGCGGGAGGTTCATAGGGCAGTACTTC,CSVEGGRFIGQYF
.,TRBV7-9,.,TRBJ2-1,TGTGCCAGCAGCCCGGGGGACTTGCAGGCTGACAATGAGCAGTTCTTC,CASSPGDLQADNEQFF
.,TRBV6-5,.,TRBJ1-2,TGTGCCAGCAGTGGACCTGGGTGGTATGGCTACACCTTC,CASSGPGWYGYTF
few,TRBV5-1,TRBD2,TRBJ2-1,TGCGCCAGCAGCTCCGCGAGGCTAGCGGGGGTTGATAGTGAGCAGTTCTTC,CASSSARLAGVDSEQFF
.,TRBV7-2,TRBD2,TRBJ2-3,TGTGCCAGCAGCTTAGGACTAGCGGGATACACAGATACGCAGTATTTT,CASSLGLAGYTDTQYF
.,TRBV9,TRBD2,TRBJ2-1,TGTGCCAGCAGCGTAGACGGGAGGGTTTACAATGAGCAGTTCTTC,CASSVDGRVYNEQFF
few,TRBV7-6,.,TRBJ1-4,TGTGCCAGCAGCCTATACAGGAGGCCTAATGAAAAACTGTTTTTT,CASSLYRRPNEKLFF
many,TRBV5-1,TRBD2,TRBJ2-7,TGCGCCAGCAGCTTGGCTCTAGCGGGAGTGCGTGCAGGCGAGCAGTACTTC,CASSLALAGVRAGEQYF
.,TRBV27,.,TRBJ2-7,TGTGCCAGCAGTTTTGGGGGGTCCCCCTACGAGCAGTACTTC,CASSFGGSPYEQYF
many,TRBV29-1,.,TRBJ2-5,TGCAGCGTTGTAGGATCAGGGGGGGGAGAGACCCAGTACTTC,CSVVGSGGGETQYF
.,TRBV12-3/TRBV12-4,.,TRBJ1-3,TGTGCCAGCAGTTCCAGGATATCTGGAAACACCATATATTTT,CASSSRISGNTIYF
many,TRBV9,.,TRBJ2-7,TGTGCCAGCAGCCGCGGGTCCTACGAGCAGTACTTC,CASSRGSYEQYF
few,TRBV11-2,TRBD1,TRBJ2-7,TGTGCCAGCAGCCTGAGGACAGGGGGCTCCTACGAGCAGTACTTC,CASSLRTGGSYEQYF
.,TRBV5-4,TRBD1,TRBJ2-6,TGTGCCAGCAGAGCCCCGGGACAGATGAGCTCTGGGGCCAACGTCCTGACTTTC,CASRAPGQMSSGANVLTF
.,TRBV7-2,.,TRBJ2-3,TGTGCCAGCAGCTATACTCCCTCTTCCACAGATACGCAGTATTTT,CASSYTPSSTDTQYF
.,TRBV20-1,TRBD2,TRBJ2-1,TGCAGTGCTCCCCATACTAGCGGGGGAAGCTCCTACAATGAGCAGTTCTTC,CSAPHTSGGSSYNEQFF
few,TRBV7-2,.,TRBJ2-1,TGTGCCAGCAGCCCTAGCTTTGAGCAGTTCTTC,CASSPSFEQFF
.,TRBV15,TRBD1,TRBJ1-1,TGTGCCACCAGCAGAATACAGGGGGGCACTGAAGCTTTCTTT,CATSRIQGGTEAFF
many,TRBV7-9,.,TRBJ2-1,TGTGCCAGCAGCTTACACGGGGGCGGCTCCTACAATGAGCAGTTCTTC,CASSLHGGGSYNEQFF
.,TRBV18,.,TRBJ2-1,TGTGCCAGCTCACCACCGGCAGGGGAGCAGTTCTTC,CASSPPAGEQFF
.,TRBV29-1,TRBD1,TRBJ2-1,TGCAGCAGCTGGGACAGGGGATACAATGAGCAGTTCTTC,CSSWDRGYNEQFF
.,TRBV5-1,.,TRBJ2-3,TGCGCCAGCAGCTGGGCCCAAGGTCAAAGAGATACGCAGTATTTT,CASSWAQGQRDTQYF
many,TRBV12-3/TRBV12-4,TRBD2,TRBJ2-1,TGTGCCAGCAGGCCTTACGGGGGGGCAGGGAATGAGCAGTTCTTC,CASRPYGGAGNEQFF
few,TRBV12-3/TRBV12-4,TRBD1,TRBJ1-2,TGTGCCAGCACGGGACAGCAGATCACAATAGAAGGCTACACCTTC,CASTGQQITIEGYTF
few,TRBV20-1,TRBD2,TRBJ2-7,TGCAGTGCTAGAATAGCGGGCCGCTACGAGCAGTACTTC,CSARIAGRYEQYF
few,TRBV5-4,.,TRBJ2-5,TGTGCCAGCAGCTTGTCTGTATCCGTCGGGGGCAGGCGGGAGACCCAGTACTTC,CASSLSVSVGGRRETQYF
few,TRBV7-9,.,TRBJ2-1,TGTGCCAGCAGCTCCTTTTTGGATGAGCAGTTCTTC,CASSSFLDEQFF
few,TRBV29-1,.,TRBJ1-1,TGCAGCGTTCGGGTAACTGAAGCTTTCTTT,CSVRVTEAFF
.,TRBV4-3,.,TRBJ2-1,TGCGCCAGCAGCCAAGATTTGGCAGGGCGGCCGTTCTTC,CASSQDLAGRPFF
.,TRBV7-2,.,TRBJ2-1,TGTGCCAGCAGCTCGGCAGGGGTGGATGAGCAGTTCTTC,CASSSAGVDEQFF
.,TRBV7-9,.,TRBJ2-7,TGTGCCAGCAGCCCTGGGGGGGCTAACGAGCAGTACTTC,CASSPGGANEQYF